This T cell receptor beta chain originates from a study of sequential checkpoint blockade in melanoma. The treatment is: randomized to nivolumab then ipilimumab (arm A) or the reverse (arm B). This clone was seen only a few times. Trimming removed 0 bases at V and 3 bases at J, with 16 bases between. CDR1 SGDLS and CDR2 YYNGEE come from the germline V gene. The CDR3 loop spans 16 amino acids. Produced via immunoSEQ multiplex PCR; TCRdb's table is partial and in-frame only. The table lists some 640 clones, about a fifth of them singletons. The chain combines TRBV9 with TRBJ2-7; possibly TRBD1 or TRBD2 for D (5 bases each). The source of this sequence is a human donor with melanoma. The starting material was tumor tissue (inferred from file names), obtained from a patient given nivolumab and ipilimumab in sequence. CDR3 in amino acids: CASSVGGTTAGYEQYF. CDR3 bases: TGTGCCAGCAGCGTAGGTGGGACCACTGCTGGCTACGAGCAGTACTTC. The variable domain in full, with the rest retrieved from reference TRBV9 and TRBJ2-7, is DSGVTQTPKHLITATGQRVTLRCSPRSGDLSVYWYQQSLDQGLQFLIQYYNGEERAKGNILERFSAQQFPDLHSELNLSSLELGDSALYFCASSVGGTTAGYEQYFGPGTRLTVT.